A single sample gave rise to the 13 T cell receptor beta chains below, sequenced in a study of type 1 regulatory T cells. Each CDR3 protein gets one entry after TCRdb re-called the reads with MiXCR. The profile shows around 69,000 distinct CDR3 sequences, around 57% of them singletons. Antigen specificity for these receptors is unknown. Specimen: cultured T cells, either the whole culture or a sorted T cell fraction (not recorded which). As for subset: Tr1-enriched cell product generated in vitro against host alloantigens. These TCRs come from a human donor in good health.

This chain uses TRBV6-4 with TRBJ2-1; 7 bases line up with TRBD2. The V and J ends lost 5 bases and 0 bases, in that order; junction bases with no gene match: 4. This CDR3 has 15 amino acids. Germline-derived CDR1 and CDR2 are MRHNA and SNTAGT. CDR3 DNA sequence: TGTGCCAGCAGTCCAGGACTAGTCTCCTACAATGAGCAGTTCTTC. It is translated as CASSPGLVSYNEQFF.

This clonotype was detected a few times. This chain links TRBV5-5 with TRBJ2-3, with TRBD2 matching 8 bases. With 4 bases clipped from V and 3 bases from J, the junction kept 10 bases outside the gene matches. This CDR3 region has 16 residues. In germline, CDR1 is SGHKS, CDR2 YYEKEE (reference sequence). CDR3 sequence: CASSLTAGVRTDTQYF. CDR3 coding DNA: TGTGCCAGCAGCCTAACAGCGGGAGTACGGACAGATACGCAGTATTTT.

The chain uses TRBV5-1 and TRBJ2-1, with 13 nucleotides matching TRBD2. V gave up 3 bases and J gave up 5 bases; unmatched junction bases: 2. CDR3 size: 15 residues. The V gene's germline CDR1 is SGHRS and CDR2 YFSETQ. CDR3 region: CASSYGTSGNNEQFF. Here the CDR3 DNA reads TGCGCCAGCAGCTACGGGACTAGCGGGAACAATGAGCAGTTCTTC. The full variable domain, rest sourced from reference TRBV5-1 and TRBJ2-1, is KAGVTQTPRYLIKTRGQQVTLSCSPISGHRSVSWYQQTPGQGLQFLFEYFSETQRNKGNFPGRFSGRQFSNSRSEMNVSTLELGDSALYLCASSYGTSGNNEQFFGPGTRLTVL.

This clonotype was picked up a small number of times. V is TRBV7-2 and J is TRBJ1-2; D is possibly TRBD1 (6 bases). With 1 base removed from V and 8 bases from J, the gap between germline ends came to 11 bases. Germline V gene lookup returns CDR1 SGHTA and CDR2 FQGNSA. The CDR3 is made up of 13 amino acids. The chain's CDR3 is CASSLGGGLGYTF. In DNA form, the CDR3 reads TGTGCCAGCAGCTTAGGCGGGGGGCTAGGCTACACCTTC.

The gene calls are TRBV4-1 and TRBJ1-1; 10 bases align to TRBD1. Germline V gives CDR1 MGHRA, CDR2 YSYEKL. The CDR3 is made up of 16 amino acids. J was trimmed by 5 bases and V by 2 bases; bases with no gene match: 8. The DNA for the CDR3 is TGCGCCAGCAGCCAACTCCGAGGGACAGGGGTTACTGAAGCTTTCTTT. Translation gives CASSQLRGTGVTEAFF.

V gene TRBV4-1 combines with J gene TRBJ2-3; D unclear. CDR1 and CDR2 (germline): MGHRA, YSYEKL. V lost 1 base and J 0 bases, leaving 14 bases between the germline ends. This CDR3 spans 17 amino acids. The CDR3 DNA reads TGCGCCAGCAGCCAAGTCGCGTCCCCTCCTAGCACAGATACGCAGTATTTT. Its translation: CASSQVASPPSTDTQYF.

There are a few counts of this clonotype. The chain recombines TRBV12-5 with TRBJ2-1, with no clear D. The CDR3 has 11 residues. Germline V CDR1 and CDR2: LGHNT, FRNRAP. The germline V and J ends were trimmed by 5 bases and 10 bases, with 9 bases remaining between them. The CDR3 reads CASGQKREQFF. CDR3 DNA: TGTGCTAGTGGTCAAAAAAGGGAGCAGTTCTTC. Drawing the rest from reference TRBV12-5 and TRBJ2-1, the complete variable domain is DARVTQTPRHKVTEMGQEVTMRCQPILGHNTVFWYRQTMMQGLELLAYFRNRAPLDDSGMPKDRFSAEMPDATLATLKIQPSEPRDSAVYFCASGQKREQFFGPGTRLTVL.

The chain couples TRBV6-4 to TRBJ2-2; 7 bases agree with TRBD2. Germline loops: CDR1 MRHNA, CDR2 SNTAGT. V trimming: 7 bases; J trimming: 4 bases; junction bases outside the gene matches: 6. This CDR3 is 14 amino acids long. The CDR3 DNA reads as TGTGCCAGCAAGATAACTAGCGTCACCGGGGAGCTGTTTTTT. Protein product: CASKITSVTGELFF.

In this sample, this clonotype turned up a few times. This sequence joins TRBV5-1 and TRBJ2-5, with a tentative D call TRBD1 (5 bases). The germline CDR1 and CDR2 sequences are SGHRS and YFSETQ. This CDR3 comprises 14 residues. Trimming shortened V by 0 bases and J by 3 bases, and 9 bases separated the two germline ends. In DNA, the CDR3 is TGCGCCAGCAGCTTGGAAAGGGGCGAAGAGACCCAGTACTTC. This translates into CASSLERGEETQYF.

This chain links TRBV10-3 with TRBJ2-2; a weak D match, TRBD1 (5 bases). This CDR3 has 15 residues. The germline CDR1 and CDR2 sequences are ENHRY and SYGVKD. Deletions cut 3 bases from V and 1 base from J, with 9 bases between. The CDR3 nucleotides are TGTGCCATCAGTGACCAGACAGTGAACACCGGGGAGCTGTTTTTT. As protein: CAISDQTVNTGELFF.

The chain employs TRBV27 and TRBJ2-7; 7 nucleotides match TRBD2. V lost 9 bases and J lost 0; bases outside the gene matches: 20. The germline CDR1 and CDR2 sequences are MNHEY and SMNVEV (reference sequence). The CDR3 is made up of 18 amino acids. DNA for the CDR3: TGTGCCAGTGGAGTTGGGGGACCAAAGGGCGGGAGCTCCTACGAGCAGTACTTC. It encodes CASGVGGPKGGSSYEQYF.

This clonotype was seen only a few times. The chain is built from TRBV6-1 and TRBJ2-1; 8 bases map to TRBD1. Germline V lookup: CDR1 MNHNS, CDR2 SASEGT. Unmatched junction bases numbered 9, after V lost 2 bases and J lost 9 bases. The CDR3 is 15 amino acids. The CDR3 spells CASSESQGALGEQFF. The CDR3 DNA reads TGTGCCAGCAGTGAATCCCAGGGGGCGCTTGGTGAGCAGTTCTTC.

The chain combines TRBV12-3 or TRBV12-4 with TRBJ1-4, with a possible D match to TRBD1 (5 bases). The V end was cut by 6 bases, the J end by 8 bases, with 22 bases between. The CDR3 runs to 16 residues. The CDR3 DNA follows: TGTGCCAGCAGGATAGGGGTCCTCCGGAAGGAGGAAAAACTGTTTTTT. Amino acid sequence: CASRIGVLRKEEKLFF.